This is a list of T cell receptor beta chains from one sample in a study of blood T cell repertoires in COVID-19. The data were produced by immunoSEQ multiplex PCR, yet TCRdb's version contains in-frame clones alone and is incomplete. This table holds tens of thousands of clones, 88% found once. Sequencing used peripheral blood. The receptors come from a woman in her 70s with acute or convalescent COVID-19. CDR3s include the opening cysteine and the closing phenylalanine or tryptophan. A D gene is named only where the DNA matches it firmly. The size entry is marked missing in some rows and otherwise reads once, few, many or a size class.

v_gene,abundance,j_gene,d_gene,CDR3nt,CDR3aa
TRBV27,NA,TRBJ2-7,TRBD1,TGTGCCAGCAGTCAGACAGGGGGGCTGTATCCCTACGAGCAGTACTTC,CASSQTGGLYPYEQYF
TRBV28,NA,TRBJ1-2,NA,TGTGCCAGCAGTCCCGGGGCGGGAAGCTACACCTTC,CASSPGAGSYTF
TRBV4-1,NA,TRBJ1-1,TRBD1,TGCGCCAGCAGCCAACCCCGACAGGGGGTACGGGACACTGAAGCTTTCTTT,CASSQPRQGVRDTEAFF
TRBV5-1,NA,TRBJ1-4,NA,TGCGCCAGCAGCTTGGAAGGCGGGGTTAGTAATGAAAAACTGTTTTTT,CASSLEGGVSNEKLFF
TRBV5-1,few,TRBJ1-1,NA,TGCGCCAGCAGCCTTTATTCGAACACTGAAGCTTTCTTT,CASSLYSNTEAFF
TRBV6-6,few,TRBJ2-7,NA,TGTGCCAGCAGCCAAGACAGATACGAGCAGTACTTC,CASSQDRYEQYF
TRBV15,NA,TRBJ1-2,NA,TGTGCCACCAGCAGAGGGGGGGGAGATGGCTACACCTTC,CATSRGGGDGYTF
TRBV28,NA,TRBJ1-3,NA,TGTGCCAGCAGTACAATGATTTACAGGCCCAGCTCTGGAAACACCATATATTTT,CASSTMIYRPSSGNTIYF
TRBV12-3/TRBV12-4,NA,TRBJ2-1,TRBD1,TGTGCCAGCAGTGGGGACAGGACTGAGCAGTTCTTC,CASSGDRTEQFF
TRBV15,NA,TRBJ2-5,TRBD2,TGTGCCACCAGCAGGACTAGCGGGGGAACAGAGACCCAGTACTTC,CATSRTSGGTETQYF
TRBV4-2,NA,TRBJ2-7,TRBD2,TGTGCCAGCAGCTACAACCCGGGAGGGCCCCCCTACGAGCAGTACTTC,CASSYNPGGPPYEQYF
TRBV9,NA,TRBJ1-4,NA,TGTGCCAGCAGCGTAGTGGCAGGGATGAATGAAAAACTGTTTTTT,CASSVVAGMNEKLFF
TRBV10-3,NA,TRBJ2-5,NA,TGTGCCATCAGTGAAACAGGGCCGCGTCAAGAGACCCAGTACTTC,CAISETGPRQETQYF
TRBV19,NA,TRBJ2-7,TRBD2,TGTGCCAGTAAGGGACTAGCGGGAGGGAAGAACTACTACGAGCAGTACTTC,CASKGLAGGKNYYEQYF
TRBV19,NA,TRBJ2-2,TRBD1,TGTGCCAGTACCGGAGGACAGGGGTTTCCCGGGGAGCTGTTTTTT,CASTGGQGFPGELFF
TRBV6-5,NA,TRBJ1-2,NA,TGTGCCAGCAGTTTGAGCCGGAGGGACTATGGCTACACCTTC,CASSLSRRDYGYTF
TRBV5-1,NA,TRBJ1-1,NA,TGCGCCAGCAGCCCCTTACAGGGAGAAGCTTTCTTT,CASSPLQGEAFF
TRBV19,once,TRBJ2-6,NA,TGTGCCAGTAGTACGTTAGTTGGGGCCAACGTCCTGACTTTC,CASSTLVGANVLTF
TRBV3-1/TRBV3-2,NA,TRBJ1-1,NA,TGTGCCAGCAGCCAGGGGGCTATGGCTGAAGCTTTCTTT,CASSQGAMAEAFF
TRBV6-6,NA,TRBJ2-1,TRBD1,TGTGCCAGCAGTCACCGGGACAGAGACAATGAGCAGTTCTTC,CASSHRDRDNEQFF
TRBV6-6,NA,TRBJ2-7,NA,TGTGCCAGCAGCCCCTGGGGGCGTTACGAGCAGTACTTC,CASSPWGRYEQYF
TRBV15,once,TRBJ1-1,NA,TGTGCCACCAGCAGAGATATGCGGGGAAGCACTGAAGCTTTCTTT,CATSRDMRGSTEAFF
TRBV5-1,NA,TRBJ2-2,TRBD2,TGCGCCAGCAGCTTGGACATCGGGGGGGCTGGCACCGGGGAGCTGTTTTTT,CASSLDIGGAGTGELFF
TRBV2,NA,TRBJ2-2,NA,TGTGCCAGCACCACCGGACTTTTTTCCGGGGAGCTGTTTTTT,CASTTGLFSGELFF
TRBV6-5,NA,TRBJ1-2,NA,TGTGCCAGCAGTAGTGGGGGCAGTGGCTACACCTTC,CASSSGGSGYTF